The entry that follows covers one TCR beta chain sequence. This CDR3 has 14 amino acids. The V end lost 4 bases, the J end lost 2 bases, and 13 bases lay between the germline ends. Germline V CDR1 and CDR2: SGHNT, YYREEE (reference sequence). This specimen belongs to a study of OX40 agonist ivuxolimab in advanced cancers. Study-level information: Prior therapy, whether anti-PD-1, anti-PD-L1 or anti-CTLA-4, was allowed, and approximately 37% had some.

Measured with immunoSEQ multiplex PCR; TCRdb has only the in-frame clones, and not every one. The data show tens of thousands of clones, about 91% seen once. Sample: CD4+ or CD8+ T cells sorted from blood, taken in a trial of the OX40 agonist ivuxolimab. The receptor comes from an adult with an advanced solid tumor such as melanoma, head and neck, liver or kidney cancer. This chain uses TRBV5-4 with TRBJ2-7, with a weak D call TRBD1 (5 bases). The CDR3 loop reads CASSVEQGTYEQYF. Written as DNA, the CDR3 is TGTGCCAGCAGCGTAGAGCAGGGAACCTACGAGCAGTACTTC.